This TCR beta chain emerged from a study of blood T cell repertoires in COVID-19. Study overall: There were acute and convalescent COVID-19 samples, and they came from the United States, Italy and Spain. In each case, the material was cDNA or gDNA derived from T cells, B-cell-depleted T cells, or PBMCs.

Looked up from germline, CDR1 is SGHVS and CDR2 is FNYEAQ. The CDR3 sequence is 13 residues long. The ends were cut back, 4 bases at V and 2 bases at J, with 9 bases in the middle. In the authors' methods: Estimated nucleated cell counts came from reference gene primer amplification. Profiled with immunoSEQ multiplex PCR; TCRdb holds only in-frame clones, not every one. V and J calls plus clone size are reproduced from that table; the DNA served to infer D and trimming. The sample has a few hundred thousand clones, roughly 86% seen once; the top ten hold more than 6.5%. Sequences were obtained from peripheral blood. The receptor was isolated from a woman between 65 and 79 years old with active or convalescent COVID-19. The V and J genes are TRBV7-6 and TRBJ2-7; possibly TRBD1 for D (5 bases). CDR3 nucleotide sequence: TGTGCCAGCAGCTATTCGGACACCTACGAGCAGTACTTC. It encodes CASSYSDTYEQYF.